This entry describes one TCR beta chain. The antigen is unknown. Orbital computed tomography, thyroid ultrasound, serum thyroxine and TRAb, and clinical symptoms together informed the diagnoses. CDR1 is SQVTM and CDR2 is ANQGSEA in the germline V gene. Trimming pared 1 base from V and 3 bases from J, leaving 6 bases between. The CDR3 consists of 12 residues. Amplified TCR beta CDR3 regions derived from RNA transcripts. The HTBI primer set drove a first-round RT-PCR of the TCR CDR3. One entry per CDR3 protein, called by TCRdb with MiXCR from the multiplex PCR reads. The sample has over 450,000 distinct CDR3 sequences, under 15% seen once. The data originate from a study of T cells in Graves' hyperthyroidism and ophthalmopathy. Study-wide results and caveats: It was a median roughly six months before onset that the model predicted ophthalmopathy. In the blood, most expanded thyroid clonotypes above 0.001 appeared as well.

Material for sequencing was blood. This sequence joins TRBV29-1 and TRBJ1-1, with D unclear. This sequence was found in a woman aged 18-29 years with Graves' hyperthyroidism. CDR3 residues: CSVEGRDTEAFF. CDR3 nucleotide sequence: TGCAGCGTTGAAGGGCGTGACACTGAAGCTTTCTTT.